The rows below give T cell receptor beta chains drawn from one sample of a study of T cells in Graves' hyperthyroidism and ophthalmopathy. TCRdb re-derived calls from the multiplex PCR reads in MiXCR, one entry per CDR3 protein. The data hold around 400,000 distinct CDR3 sequences, with around 14% observed a single time. Sequencing was done on a sample of blood. The receptors derive from a woman younger than 35 with Graves' hyperthyroidism. Each CDR3 is given with its conserved first and last residue. A D gene is named only where the DNA matches it firmly. Not all rows give a size; the values are once, few, many and, for expanded clones, a class.

clone_size	v_call	j_call	d_call	cdr3_nt	cdr3_aa
many	TRBV2	TRBJ1-5	.	TGTGCCAGCAGTGAAGTCTGGGGGGACCAGCCCCAGCATTTT	CASSEVWGDQPQHF
.	TRBV4-1	TRBJ2-3	.	TGCGCCAGCAGCCCCCAGGAGTCCGGGGTTACGCAGTATTTT	CASSPQESGVTQYF
few	TRBV7-2	TRBJ2-2	TRBD2	TGTGCCAGCAGCTTTAGCGGGGGGGCCGCCGGGGAGCTGTTTTTT	CASSFSGGAAGELFF
many	TRBV7-2	TRBJ1-3	.	TGTGCCAGCTGGAGGGGCCACTCTGGAAACACCATATATTTT	CASWRGHSGNTIYF
many	TRBV29-1	TRBJ2-7	.	TGCAGCGTTGTCGATACCAGCTCCTACGAGCAGTACTTC	CSVVDTSSYEQYF
few	TRBV20-1	TRBJ2-7	.	TGCAGTGCAGCCGGGACTCCTTCCTACGAGCAGTACTTC	CSAAGTPSYEQYF
.	TRBV9	TRBJ1-6	TRBD1	TGTGCCAGCAGCGTAGGAGGGGGCTCTTCACCCCTCCACTTT	CASSVGGGSSPLHF
many	TRBV29-1	TRBJ1-1	TRBD1	TGCAGCGTGAGCCTGACAGGGAAGAACACTGAAGCTTTCTTT	CSVSLTGKNTEAFF
many	TRBV12-3/TRBV12-4	TRBJ1-5	.	TGTGCCAGCAGTTACGGTACCTATCAGCCCCAGCATTTT	CASSYGTYQPQHF
many	TRBV5-1	TRBJ1-3	.	TGCGCCAGCAGCAGCACGGGACTGAACTCTGGAAACACCATATATTTT	CASSSTGLNSGNTIYF
.	TRBV6-1	TRBJ2-7	TRBD1	TGTGCCACCAAAGGTCCGACGAGAGACAGGGCCACCTACGAGCAGTACTTC	CATKGPTRDRATYEQYF
many	TRBV5-1	TRBJ2-3	.	TGCGCCAGCAGCTTGGAGACACCTTACACAGATACGCAGTATTTT	CASSLETPYTDTQYF
.	TRBV19	TRBJ1-1	.	TGTGCCAGTAGTATACCCAGGGCTCGGGGCACTGAAGCTTTCTTT	CASSIPRARGTEAFF
few	TRBV4-1	TRBJ1-5	.	TGCGCCAGCAGCCAAGATGGTTACCCGAGCAATCAGCCCCAGCATTTT	CASSQDGYPSNQPQHF
few	TRBV6-2/TRBV6-3	TRBJ2-1	TRBD1	TGTGCCAGCACACAATGGACAGGGAATGAGCAGTTCTTC	CASTQWTGNEQFF
few	TRBV4-3	TRBJ2-6	TRBD1	TGCGCCAGCAGCCGGCGGGGACAGGGATCCGGGGCCAACGTCCTGACTTTC	CASSRRGQGSGANVLTF
.	TRBV6-4	TRBJ2-7	TRBD1	TGTGCCAGCAGTGTGGGGACAGGGGCGTGGGAGCAGTACTTC	CASSVGTGAWEQYF
.	TRBV19	TRBJ1-5	.	TGTGCCTCCGCATCGGGGGGGCATCAGCCCCAGCATTTT	CASASGGHQPQHF
.	TRBV7-2	TRBJ1-3	TRBD1	TGTGCCAGCAGCTTAGCTCCGACAGGGTCTGGAAACACCATATATTTT	CASSLAPTGSGNTIYF
many	TRBV29-1	TRBJ1-1	.	TGCAGCGGGAACAGGGTAGGTGTTACACTAAACACTGAAGCTTTCTTT	CSGNRVGVTLNTEAFF
many	TRBV5-8	TRBJ2-1	.	TGTGCCAGCAGCTTGGCCTGGGGGGGGCAAAACAATGAGCAGTTCTTC	CASSLAWGGQNNEQFF
many	TRBV9	TRBJ2-7	TRBD2	TGTGCCAGCAGCGGCGCTAGCGGGAGTGAGCAGTACTTC	CASSGASGSEQYF
.	TRBV7-9	TRBJ1-1	.	TGTGCCAGCAGCGGGGAGGGCACTGAAGCTTTCTTT	CASSGEGTEAFF
many	TRBV24-1	TRBJ2-5	.	TGTGCCACCAGTGAGCGCTGGCAAAAGACCCAGTACTTC	CATSERWQKTQYF
.	TRBV7-9	TRBJ2-1	.	TGTGTCAGCAGCTCGGACTTTCTCTCCTACAATGAGCAGTTCTTC	CVSSSDFLSYNEQFF
many	TRBV7-8	TRBJ1-2	.	TGTGCCACCGAACTAGGGAACTATGGCTACACCTTC	CATELGNYGYTF
few	TRBV6-1	TRBJ2-2	TRBD1	TGTGCCAGCAGTCACGCCGGGACAGCGAACACCGGGGAGCTGTTTTTT	CASSHAGTANTGELFF
.	TRBV4-1	TRBJ1-6	.	TGCGCCAGCAGACAGACAGGAAGTTCACCCCTCCACTTT	CASRQTGSSPLHF
many	TRBV27	TRBJ2-2	.	TGTGCCAGCAGTTTATCGCAGAACACCGGGGAGCTGTTTTTT	CASSLSQNTGELFF
many	TRBV28	TRBJ1-5	.	TGTGCCAGCAGTTTACCGTGGGCAGGGCAGCCCCAGCATTTT	CASSLPWAGQPQHF
few	TRBV3-1	TRBJ1-1	.	TGTGCCAGCAGCCAAGACGTAACCCAGAGTAACACTGAAGCTTTCTTT	CASSQDVTQSNTEAFF
many	TRBV2	TRBJ2-5	.	TGTGCCAGCAGTGAAGCCGTGATAAAAGAGACCCAGTACTTC	CASSEAVIKETQYF
.	TRBV5-1	TRBJ1-4	.	TGCGCCAGCAGCAACGCTGCGGGGCTGGCTAATGAAAAACTGTTTTTT	CASSNAAGLANEKLFF
.	TRBV12-3/TRBV12-4	TRBJ1-1	.	TGTGCCAGCAGGACCGGACACCTCCCGTCGGACACTGAAGCTTTCTTT	CASRTGHLPSDTEAFF
many	TRBV20-1	TRBJ1-1	.	TGCAGTGCTAGAGATAGGGCGGCAGGGTGGGCTGAAGCTTTCTTT	CSARDRAAGWAEAFF